A selection of T cell receptor beta chains follows, all from one sample in a study of OX40 agonist ivuxolimab in advanced cancers. Only in-frame clones appear in the TCRdb table, and some are missing; sequencing was by immunoSEQ multiplex PCR. The table has more than 50,000 clones, 80% to 90% seen once. Material: CD4+ or CD8+ T cells sorted from blood, obtained in a trial of the OX40 agonist ivuxolimab. The source is an adult with an advanced solid tumor such as melanoma, head and neck, liver or kidney cancer. The CDR3 runs from the conserved cysteine through the conserved F or W. The D gene is left open where the match is weak. Clone sizes are given selectively: once, few, many, or a class where the clone is expanded.

v_gene: TRBV18; d_gene: NA; j_gene: TRBJ2-3; abundance: few; CDR3nt: TGTGCCAGCTCCCCCGGAGGAGATACGCAGTATTTT; CDR3aa: CASSPGGDTQYF
v_gene: TRBV5-6; d_gene: NA; j_gene: TRBJ1-2; abundance: NA; CDR3nt: TGTGCCAGCAGCTTCGAGACTGGCTACACCTTC; CDR3aa: CASSFETGYTF
v_gene: TRBV7-9; d_gene: NA; j_gene: TRBJ1-1; abundance: NA; CDR3nt: TGTGCCAGCAGCACCCCCGGTGGGGTTAAAGCTTTCTTT; CDR3aa: CASSTPGGVKAFF
v_gene: TRBV2; d_gene: NA; j_gene: TRBJ2-7; abundance: NA; CDR3nt: TGTGCCAGCTCCGGGGTTTCCTACGAGCAGTACTTC; CDR3aa: CASSGVSYEQYF
v_gene: TRBV9; d_gene: NA; j_gene: TRBJ2-2; abundance: NA; CDR3nt: TGTGCCAGCAGCCCCCGCGGACGGGAGAACACCGGGGAGCTGTTTTTT; CDR3aa: CASSPRGRENTGELFF
v_gene: TRBV9; d_gene: TRBD2; j_gene: TRBJ2-1; abundance: NA; CDR3nt: TGTGCCAGCAGCGCTTCGCAGCGGGGGATCTACAATGAGCAGTTCTTC; CDR3aa: CASSASQRGIYNEQFF
v_gene: TRBV25-1; d_gene: TRBD1; j_gene: TRBJ2-2; abundance: NA; CDR3nt: TGTGCCAGCAGTGGTTGGGACAGGGTGGCCGGGGAGCTGTTTTTT; CDR3aa: CASSGWDRVAGELFF
v_gene: TRBV4-3; d_gene: TRBD2; j_gene: TRBJ2-1; abundance: NA; CDR3nt: TGCGCCAGCAGCCAAGGGGCAGCGGGGGGAATCGGTACTGAGCAGTTCTTC; CDR3aa: CASSQGAAGGIGTEQFF
v_gene: TRBV19; d_gene: NA; j_gene: TRBJ2-4; abundance: NA; CDR3nt: TGTGCCAGTAGTATAGAGGGGCGATGGGCGCCGGGAAGCAAAAACATTCAGTACTTC; CDR3aa: CASSIEGRWAPGSKNIQYF
v_gene: TRBV4-3; d_gene: TRBD2; j_gene: TRBJ2-2; abundance: NA; CDR3nt: TGCGCCAGCAGCCAACTAGCGGGAACCGGGGAGCTGTTTTTT; CDR3aa: CASSQLAGTGELFF
v_gene: TRBV19; d_gene: TRBD2; j_gene: TRBJ2-1; abundance: few; CDR3nt: TGTGCCAGTAGTACCTCTCCGCGGGAGCGTCTCTACAATGAGCAGTTCTTC; CDR3aa: CASSTSPRERLYNEQFF
v_gene: TRBV27; d_gene: NA; j_gene: TRBJ1-3; abundance: once; CDR3nt: TGTGCCAGCGCGCTAAGCGGAGGGTTTGGAAACACCATATATTTT; CDR3aa: CASALSGGFGNTIYF
v_gene: TRBV6-5; d_gene: NA; j_gene: TRBJ2-3; abundance: NA; CDR3nt: TGTGCCAGCAGTTACGGCCCAGATACGCAGTATTTT; CDR3aa: CASSYGPDTQYF
v_gene: TRBV4-3; d_gene: NA; j_gene: TRBJ1-6; abundance: NA; CDR3nt: TGCGCCAGCAGCCAATTACCCCATAATACAGCAGATAATTCACCCCTCCACTTT; CDR3aa: CASSQLPHNTADNSPLHF
v_gene: TRBV11-2; d_gene: TRBD1; j_gene: TRBJ1-1; abundance: NA; CDR3nt: TGTGCCAGCAGCACGGACAGGGCCGCTGAAGCTTTCTTT; CDR3aa: CASSTDRAAEAFF
v_gene: TRBV11-2; d_gene: NA; j_gene: TRBJ2-3; abundance: NA; CDR3nt: TGTGCCAGCAGCTTAGTTGTTCCAGATACGCAGTATTTT; CDR3aa: CASSLVVPDTQYF
v_gene: TRBV21-1; d_gene: NA; j_gene: TRBJ2-3; abundance: NA; CDR3nt: TGTGCCAGCAGCAAAGAAGCGACTAGTCAAGATACGCAGTATTTT; CDR3aa: CASSKEATSQDTQYF
v_gene: TRBV6-5; d_gene: TRBD1; j_gene: TRBJ2-1; abundance: NA; CDR3nt: TGTGCCAGCAGTACAACAGGGGGTTTAGGCGAGCAGTTCTTC; CDR3aa: CASSTTGGLGEQFF
v_gene: TRBV7-2; d_gene: NA; j_gene: TRBJ2-1; abundance: NA; CDR3nt: TGTGCCAGCCGCCCCCTAATCTACAATGAGCAGTTCTTC; CDR3aa: CASRPLIYNEQFF
v_gene: TRBV30; d_gene: NA; j_gene: TRBJ1-4; abundance: once; CDR3nt: TGTGCCTGGAGTTTCCGGAGAACTAATGAAAAACTGTTTTTT; CDR3aa: CAWSFRRTNEKLFF
v_gene: TRBV6-1; d_gene: NA; j_gene: TRBJ2-7; abundance: NA; CDR3nt: TGTGCCAGCAGTGAAGCTGGGGGTGCGCAGTACTTC; CDR3aa: CASSEAGGAQYF
v_gene: TRBV7-8; d_gene: NA; j_gene: TRBJ2-1; abundance: few; CDR3nt: TGTGCCAGCAGCCTAGCAATCGAGAGTGAGCAGTTCTTC; CDR3aa: CASSLAIESEQFF
v_gene: TRBV5-4; d_gene: TRBD2; j_gene: TRBJ2-7; abundance: NA; CDR3nt: TGTGCCAGCAAACCCGCAGGGAGCGGGGGGTTCGGCGAGCAGTACTTC; CDR3aa: CASKPAGSGGFGEQYF
v_gene: TRBV7-9; d_gene: TRBD1; j_gene: TRBJ1-2; abundance: NA; CDR3nt: TGTGCCAGCAGATCGGACAGGGGGTATGGCTACACCTTC; CDR3aa: CASRSDRGYGYTF
v_gene: TRBV2; d_gene: NA; j_gene: TRBJ1-1; abundance: NA; CDR3nt: TGTGCCAGCAGGGGAATGAACACTGAAGCTTTCTTT; CDR3aa: CASRGMNTEAFF
v_gene: TRBV2; d_gene: NA; j_gene: TRBJ2-7; abundance: once; CDR3nt: TGTGCCAGCTGTGTTGGTACAATCCCTACCTACGAGCAGTACTTC; CDR3aa: CASCVGTIPTYEQYF
v_gene: TRBV28; d_gene: TRBD1; j_gene: TRBJ2-1; abundance: NA; CDR3nt: TGTGCCAGCAGTTTTGTACAGGGGGCTTTCTACAATGAGCAGTTCTTC; CDR3aa: CASSFVQGAFYNEQFF
v_gene: TRBV19; d_gene: NA; j_gene: TRBJ1-2; abundance: once; CDR3nt: TGTGCCAGTAGTACTTTGGGGGATTGGACGGGCTACACCTTC; CDR3aa: CASSTLGDWTGYTF
v_gene: TRBV7-6; d_gene: NA; j_gene: TRBJ1-1; abundance: NA; CDR3nt: TGTGCCACGGTCTTACGGGGGAACACTAAAGCTTTCTTT; CDR3aa: CATVLRGNTKAFF
v_gene: TRBV6-5; d_gene: NA; j_gene: TRBJ2-2; abundance: NA; CDR3nt: TGTGCCAGCAGTTTAAGATCGGGGGCACATGGGGAGCTGTTTTTT; CDR3aa: CASSLRSGAHGELFF
v_gene: TRBV7-9; d_gene: TRBD2; j_gene: TRBJ2-1; abundance: NA; CDR3nt: TGTGCCAGCAGCCGGGGGACTACCAATGAGCAGTTCTTC; CDR3aa: CASSRGTTNEQFF
v_gene: TRBV5-4; d_gene: NA; j_gene: TRBJ1-1; abundance: NA; CDR3nt: TGTGCCAGCAGCTTCCGAGGGTTTGGATCTGAAGCTTTCTTT; CDR3aa: CASSFRGFGSEAFF
v_gene: TRBV2; d_gene: NA; j_gene: TRBJ1-2; abundance: NA; CDR3nt: TGTGGAGCCGGGGGATCCGAGAACTATGGCTACACCTTC; CDR3aa: CGAGGSENYGYTF
v_gene: TRBV27; d_gene: NA; j_gene: TRBJ2-5; abundance: NA; CDR3nt: TGTGCCAGCCCTTACCAAGGTGCGACCCAGTACTTC; CDR3aa: CASPYQGATQYF
v_gene: TRBV14; d_gene: NA; j_gene: TRBJ2-1; abundance: NA; CDR3nt: TGTGCCAGCAGCCGGCGAATGTTCGATGAGCAGTTCTTC; CDR3aa: CASSRRMFDEQFF
v_gene: TRBV11-2; d_gene: NA; j_gene: TRBJ1-1; abundance: NA; CDR3nt: TGTGCCAGCAGCCCTGGGGACACGGGTGAAGCTTTCTTT; CDR3aa: CASSPGDTGEAFF
v_gene: TRBV19; d_gene: TRBD2; j_gene: TRBJ2-3; abundance: once; CDR3nt: TGTGCCAGTAGTAATGCGGGAGGCCCACCTTCCGATACGCAGTATTTT; CDR3aa: CASSNAGGPPSDTQYF
v_gene: TRBV5-1; d_gene: NA; j_gene: TRBJ1-1; abundance: NA; CDR3nt: TGCGCCAGCAGCCCCACAGAAGCGAACACTGAAGCTTTCTTT; CDR3aa: CASSPTEANTEAFF
v_gene: TRBV7-6; d_gene: TRBD2; j_gene: TRBJ2-1; abundance: NA; CDR3nt: TGTGCCAGCAGCTTAGGTTCCGCGGGAGGGGTTGAGCAGTTCTTC; CDR3aa: CASSLGSAGGVEQFF
v_gene: TRBV19; d_gene: TRBD1; j_gene: TRBJ1-2; abundance: NA; CDR3nt: TGTGCCAGTAGTCCTCGGAGGGACAGGGTCTATGGCTACACCTTC; CDR3aa: CASSPRRDRVYGYTF
v_gene: TRBV9; d_gene: NA; j_gene: TRBJ1-1; abundance: NA; CDR3nt: TGTGCCAGCAGGGCCTTATATGGGCCCTTTTTAGGCACTGAAGCTTTCTTT; CDR3aa: CASRALYGPFLGTEAFF
v_gene: TRBV18; d_gene: NA; j_gene: TRBJ2-1; abundance: once; CDR3nt: TGTGCCAGCTCACCGTCTGGCGGGATCGGGACAAATGAGCAGTTCTTC; CDR3aa: CASSPSGGIGTNEQFF
v_gene: TRBV5-1; d_gene: NA; j_gene: TRBJ2-7; abundance: NA; CDR3nt: TGCGCCAGCAGCTTAGACTTTACGGGCTCCTACGAGCAGTACTTC; CDR3aa: CASSLDFTGSYEQYF
v_gene: TRBV11-1; d_gene: NA; j_gene: TRBJ2-2; abundance: NA; CDR3nt: TGTGCCAGCAGCTTAAATTTTGGGACCACGAACACCGGGGAGCTGTTTTTT; CDR3aa: CASSLNFGTTNTGELFF
v_gene: TRBV5-1; d_gene: NA; j_gene: TRBJ1-5; abundance: NA; CDR3nt: TGCGCCAGCAGGGAGGGGGTCTCCCCCGAACAGCCCCAGCATTTT; CDR3aa: CASREGVSPEQPQHF
v_gene: TRBV4-2; d_gene: NA; j_gene: TRBJ1-2; abundance: NA; CDR3nt: TGTGCCAGCAGCCCAGGCGACCGACCATTACATGGCTACACCTTC; CDR3aa: CASSPGDRPLHGYTF
v_gene: TRBV7-2; d_gene: NA; j_gene: TRBJ2-3; abundance: NA; CDR3nt: TGTGCCAGCAGCCCGGACAGCAGCACAGATACGCAGTATTTT; CDR3aa: CASSPDSSTDTQYF
v_gene: TRBV11-3; d_gene: NA; j_gene: TRBJ2-5; abundance: NA; CDR3nt: TGTGCCAGCAGCCTAGTCGGGACACAAGAGACCCAGTACTTC; CDR3aa: CASSLVGTQETQYF
v_gene: TRBV7-6; d_gene: TRBD1; j_gene: TRBJ2-3; abundance: NA; CDR3nt: TGTGCCAGCAGCTTAGCGAAGACAGGGGGTGCAACAGATACGCAGTATTTT; CDR3aa: CASSLAKTGGATDTQYF
v_gene: TRBV7-9; d_gene: TRBD2; j_gene: TRBJ2-1; abundance: NA; CDR3nt: TGTGCCAGCAGCTTAGCCTCCCCTAGCGGTCGCAATGAGCAGTTCTTC; CDR3aa: CASSLASPSGRNEQFF
v_gene: TRBV5-1; d_gene: NA; j_gene: TRBJ2-3; abundance: NA; CDR3nt: TGCGCCAGCAGAGGACTGCGAGATACGCAGTATTTT; CDR3aa: CASRGLRDTQYF
v_gene: TRBV9; d_gene: NA; j_gene: TRBJ2-4; abundance: NA; CDR3nt: TGTGCCAGCAGCGTAGAACCTTTTGGCAGGGAGGCTCACATTCAGTACTTC; CDR3aa: CASSVEPFGREAHIQYF
v_gene: TRBV28; d_gene: NA; j_gene: TRBJ2-3; abundance: NA; CDR3nt: TGTGCCAGCAGTTTTAAGGATCTTTCGCAGTATTTT; CDR3aa: CASSFKDLSQYF
v_gene: TRBV27; d_gene: NA; j_gene: TRBJ2-7; abundance: NA; CDR3nt: TGTGCCAGCAGTTTATCGTCGGATTACGAGCAGTACTTC; CDR3aa: CASSLSSDYEQYF
v_gene: TRBV2; d_gene: NA; j_gene: TRBJ2-1; abundance: NA; CDR3nt: TGTGCCAGCAGTGAAGATGGTCAGGGAGACAATGAGCAGTTCTTC; CDR3aa: CASSEDGQGDNEQFF